Only one count was recorded for the clone carrying this T cell receptor beta chain. The CDR3 spans 13 residues. Germline V gene sequence: CDR1 LNHDA, CDR2 SQIVND (reference sequence). The data belong to a study of OX40 agonist ivuxolimab in advanced cancers. Across the study: Cohort: about 80% men, mean age around 60, aged about 20 to 80. Three partial responders included one hepatocellular carcinoma patient and two cutaneous melanoma patients.

Profiled with immunoSEQ multiplex PCR; TCRdb holds only in-frame clones, not every one. Of roughly 81,000 clones in the sample, 80% to 90% were seen once. Samples of blood were obtained at baseline, on cycle 4 day 1, and on cycle 7 day 1. The source was CD4+ or CD8+ T cells sorted from blood, collected in a trial of the OX40 agonist ivuxolimab. This sequence was found in an adult with an advanced solid tumor such as melanoma, head and neck, liver or kidney cancer. V is TRBV19 and J is TRBJ2-5, with TRBD2 matching 8 bases. Near its end, the DNA agrees better with TRBJ2-7, so the J call may be wrong. The CDR3 spells CASSMGLAYEQYF. CDR3 nucleotide sequence: TGTGCCAGTAGTATGGGACTAGCCTACGAGCAGTACTTC.